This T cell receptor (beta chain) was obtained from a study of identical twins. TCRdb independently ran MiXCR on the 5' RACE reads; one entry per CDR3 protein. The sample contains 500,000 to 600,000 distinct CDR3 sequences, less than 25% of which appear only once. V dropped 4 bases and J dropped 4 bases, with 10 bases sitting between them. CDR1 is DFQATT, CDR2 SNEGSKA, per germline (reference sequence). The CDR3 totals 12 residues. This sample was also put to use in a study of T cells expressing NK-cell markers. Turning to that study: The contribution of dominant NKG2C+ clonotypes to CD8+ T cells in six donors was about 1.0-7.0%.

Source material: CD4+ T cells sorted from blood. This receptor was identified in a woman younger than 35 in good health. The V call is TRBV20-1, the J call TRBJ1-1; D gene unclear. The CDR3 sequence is CSAIPGLTEAFF. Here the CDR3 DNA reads TGCAGTGCTATCCCAGGCCTCACTGAAGCTTTCTTT.